This T cell receptor (beta chain) originates from a study of cytomegalovirus exposure and HLA in healthy donors. Whole-study context: Most donors, 81% of 398 genotyped, fell in the Caucasian-associated ancestry cluster. General study results and limits: It was reported in a later analysis that an Asian-associated ancestry cluster showed fewer N-insertions than the roughly 670-donor mean. Analyzed later, association rates of TCRs varied across HLA loci, with DRB1 most and HLA-C fewest. High specificity and sensitivity for cytomegalovirus status were reported for the classifier.

Concerning this clone itself: Its target is unknown.

Germline CDR1 and CDR2: SGDLS and YYNGEE. V was pared by 3 bases and J by 6 bases, with 4 bases of the junction left unmatched. The CDR3 consists of 14 residues. The PCR made use of 60 Vbeta and 13 Jbeta primers. Profiling relied on immunoSEQ multiplex PCR, and the TCRdb table lists in-frame clones only, not all of them. The table shows around 170,000 clones, with around 80% occurring only once. Sequencing was performed on PBMCs. The origin of this receptor is a woman aged 30 to 39 in good health and CMV-seronegative. The chain uses TRBV9 and TRBJ2-7; 12 nucleotides match TRBD1. For the CDR3, the DNA is TGTGCCAGCAGCGACCGGGACAGGGGGCGCGAGCAGTACTTC. Its translation: CASSDRDRGREQYF.